Sequencing of this T cell receptor (beta chain) was carried out in a study of blood T cell repertoires in COVID-19. Study-wide context: Both acute and convalescent COVID-19 samples were obtained from the United States, Italy and Spain. Sources were T cells, B-cell-depleted T cells, or PBMCs; the material itself was cDNA or gDNA.

Clones were read by immunoSEQ multiplex PCR, and TCRdb kept only the in-frame ones, dropping some. The sample comprises tens of thousands of clones, around nine tenths of which are singletons, and less than 15% rests with the top ten. The CDR3 sequence is 16 residues long. Germline loops: CDR1 LGHDT, CDR2 YNNKEL (reference sequence). The trim removed 2 bases at V and 0 bases at J, leaving 2 bases unmatched. The clonotype originates from a man between 65 and 79 years old with active or convalescent COVID-19. Sequencing input: peripheral blood. The V and J genes are TRBV3-1 (or the pseudogene TRBV3-2) and TRBJ2-1; 9 bases are a match to TRBD1. Here the CDR3 reads CASSQPGQGSYNEQFF. In DNA form, the CDR3 reads TGTGCCAGCAGCCAACCGGGACAGGGCTCCTACAATGAGCAGTTCTTC.